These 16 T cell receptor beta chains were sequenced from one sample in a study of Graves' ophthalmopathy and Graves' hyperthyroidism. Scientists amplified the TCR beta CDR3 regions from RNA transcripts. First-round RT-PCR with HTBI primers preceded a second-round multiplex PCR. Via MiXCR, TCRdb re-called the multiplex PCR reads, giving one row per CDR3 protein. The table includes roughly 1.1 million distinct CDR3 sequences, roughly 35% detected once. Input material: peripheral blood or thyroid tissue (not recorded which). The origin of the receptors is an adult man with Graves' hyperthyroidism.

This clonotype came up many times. The CDR3 DNA reads TGTGCCAGCAGCCCTCCGGGACGCAGCAATCAGCCCCAGCATTTT. Its protein product is CASSPPGRSNQPQHF. This rearrangement joins TRBV2 to TRBJ1-5, with D tentatively TRBD1 (5 bases). This CDR3 has 15 residues. Germline CDR1 reads SNHLY; CDR2 reads FYNNEI. Deletions cut 6 bases from V and 1 base from J, with 13 bases between.

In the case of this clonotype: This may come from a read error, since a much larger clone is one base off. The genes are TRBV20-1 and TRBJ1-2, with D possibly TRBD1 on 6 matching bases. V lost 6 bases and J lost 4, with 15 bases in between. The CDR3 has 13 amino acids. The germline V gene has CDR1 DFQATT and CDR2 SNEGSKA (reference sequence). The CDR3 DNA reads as TGCAGTGCCTTCGAGGGACAAAGCTATGGCTACACCTTC. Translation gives CSAFEGQSYGYTF.

CDR3 residues: CASSLDRRMPYEQYF. Here the CDR3 DNA reads TGTGCCAGCAGCTTAGACAGGCGAATGCCCTACGAGCAGTACTTC. The chain combines TRBV7-2 with TRBJ2-7; D possibly corresponds to TRBD1 (5 bases). The CDR3 is made up of 15 amino acids. CDR1 SGHTA and CDR2 FQGNSA come from the germline V gene. Trimming stripped 1 base from V and 2 bases from J, with 12 bases between.

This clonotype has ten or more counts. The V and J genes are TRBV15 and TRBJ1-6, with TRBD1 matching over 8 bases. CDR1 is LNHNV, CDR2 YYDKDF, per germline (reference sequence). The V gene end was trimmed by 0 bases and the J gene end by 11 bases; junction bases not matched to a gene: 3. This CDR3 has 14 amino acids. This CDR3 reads CATSRDRQGTPLHF. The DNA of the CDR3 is TGTGCCACCAGCAGAGACCGACAGGGGACACCCCTCCACTTT.

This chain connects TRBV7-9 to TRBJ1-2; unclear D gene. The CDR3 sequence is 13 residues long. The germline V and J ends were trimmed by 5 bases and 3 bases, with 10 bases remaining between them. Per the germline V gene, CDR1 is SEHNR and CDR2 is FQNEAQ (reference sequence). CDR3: CASSGETDYGYTF. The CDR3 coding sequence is TGTGCCAGCAGCGGGGAAACGGACTATGGCTACACCTTC.

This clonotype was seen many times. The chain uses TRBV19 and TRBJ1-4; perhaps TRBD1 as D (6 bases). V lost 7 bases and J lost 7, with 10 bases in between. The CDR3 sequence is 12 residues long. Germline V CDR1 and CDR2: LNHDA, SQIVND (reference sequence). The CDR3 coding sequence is TGTGCCAGTAAGGGGGATGCTGAAAAACTGTTTTTT. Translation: CASKGDAEKLFF. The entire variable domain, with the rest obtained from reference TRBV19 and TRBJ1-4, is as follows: DGGITQSPKYLFRKEGQNVTLSCEQNLNHDAMYWYRQDPGQGLRLIYYSQIVNDFQKGDIAEGYSVSREKKESFPLTVTSAQKNPTAFYLCASKGDAEKLFFGSGTQLSVL.

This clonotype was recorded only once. The CDR3: CASKVPGAGGGYTF. DNA of the CDR3: TGTGCCAGCAAGGTACCAGGGGCTGGGGGAGGCTACACCTTC. The chain combines TRBV25-1 with TRBJ1-2; weak D call: TRBD1 (6 bases). Germline CDR1 reads MGHDK; CDR2 reads SYGVNS. The V and J ends lost 7 bases and 8 bases respectively, with 20 bases between them. The CDR3 spans 14 residues.

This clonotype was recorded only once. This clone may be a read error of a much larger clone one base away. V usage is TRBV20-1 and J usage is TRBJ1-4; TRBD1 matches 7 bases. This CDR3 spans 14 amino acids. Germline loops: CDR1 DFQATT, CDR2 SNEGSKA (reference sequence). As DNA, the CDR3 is TGCAGTGCTATTGGCGACAGGGCGGATGAAAAACTGTCTTTT. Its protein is CSAIGDRADEKLSF.

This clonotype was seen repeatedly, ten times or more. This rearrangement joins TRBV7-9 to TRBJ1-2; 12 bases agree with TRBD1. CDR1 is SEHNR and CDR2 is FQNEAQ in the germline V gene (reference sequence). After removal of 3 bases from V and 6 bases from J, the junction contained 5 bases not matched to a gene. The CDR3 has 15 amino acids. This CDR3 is CASSFPGQGANGYTF. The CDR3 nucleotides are TGTGCCAGCAGCTTTCCGGGACAGGGGGCTAATGGCTACACCTTC.

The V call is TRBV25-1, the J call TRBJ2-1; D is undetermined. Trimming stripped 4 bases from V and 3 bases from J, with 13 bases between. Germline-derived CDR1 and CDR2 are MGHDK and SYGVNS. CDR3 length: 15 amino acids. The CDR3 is CASSAWPISYNEQFF. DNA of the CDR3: TGTGCCAGCAGTGCTTGGCCGATTAGCTACAATGAGCAGTTCTTC.

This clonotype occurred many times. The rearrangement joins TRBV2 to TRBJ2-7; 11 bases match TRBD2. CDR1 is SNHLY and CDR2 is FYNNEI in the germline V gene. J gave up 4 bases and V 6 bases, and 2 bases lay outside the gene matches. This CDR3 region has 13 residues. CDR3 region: CASRGTSGYEQYF. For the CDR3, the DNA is TGTGCCAGCAGGGGGACTAGCGGTTACGAGCAGTACTTC.

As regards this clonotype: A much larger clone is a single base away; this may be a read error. This chain's CDR3 is CAVSPTGAYEQYF. CDR3 sequence (DNA): TGTGCCGTCTCGCCGACAGGGGCCTACGAGCAGTACTTC. This chain connects TRBV10-3 to TRBJ2-7; TRBD1 matches at 8 bases. CDR3 length: 13 amino acids. Germline-derived CDR1 and CDR2 are ENHRY and SYGVKD. V shed 11 bases, J shed 2 bases, and the junction held 8 bases outside the gene matches.

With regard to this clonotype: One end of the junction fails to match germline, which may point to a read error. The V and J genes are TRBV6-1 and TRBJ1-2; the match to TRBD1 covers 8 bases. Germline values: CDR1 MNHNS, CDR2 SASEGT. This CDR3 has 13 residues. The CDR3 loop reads CASSETGVRGYAF. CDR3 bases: TGTGCCAGCAGTGAGACAGGGGTGCGGGGCTACGCCTTC.

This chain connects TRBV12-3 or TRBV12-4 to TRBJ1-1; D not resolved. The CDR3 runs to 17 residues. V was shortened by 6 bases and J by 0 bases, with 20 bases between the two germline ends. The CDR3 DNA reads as TGTGCCAGCAGCGGGTACGGCTCAGCTGGGATGAACACTGAAGCTTTCTTT. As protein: CASSGYGSAGMNTEAFF.

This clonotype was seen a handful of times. The CDR3 loop is CASSQGGLMNTEAFF. The CDR3 DNA reads TGCGCCAGCAGCCAAGGGGGGTTAATGAACACTGAAGCTTTCTTT. The V gene is TRBV4-3, the J gene TRBJ1-1, with D possibly being TRBD1 (5 bases). The CDR3 is 15 amino acids. CDR1 LGHNA and CDR2 YSLEER come from the germline V gene. V dropped 1 base and J dropped 0 bases, with 9 bases sitting between them.

The CDR3 coding sequence is TGTAGCCCAGAGTCGAACACTGAAGCTTTCTTT. Its protein is CSPESNTEAFF. The rearrangement uses TRBV25-1 and TRBJ1-1; no reliable D call. The CDR3 has 11 amino acids. The germline gives CDR1 MGHDK, CDR2 SYGVNS.